The 3 T cell receptor beta chains reported below all come from one sample, sequenced in a study of T cells after yellow fever vaccination. Each CDR3 protein is one row after TCRdb ran MiXCR on the 5' RACE reads. The sample has 450,000 to 550,000 distinct CDR3 sequences, 21% seen once. The material sequenced was PBMCs, taken roughly 20 days after the first yellow fever vaccination. All receptors derive from a man aged 18 to 30 who received the YFV17D yellow fever vaccine.

The chain joins TRBV5-1 to TRBJ1-1; unclear D gene. Trimming removed 2 bases at V and 1 base at J, with 9 bases between. The CDR3 runs 14 residues. CDR1 is SGHRS and CDR2 is YFSETQ in the germline V gene. CDR3 nucleotides: TGCGCCAGCAGCTTAGCGGCGGCGAACACTGAAGCTTTCTTT. This gives the protein CASSLAAANTEAFF.

The J gene is TRBJ2-7, the V gene TRBV19; 10 positions match TRBD1. Germline V gene lookup returns CDR1 LNHDA and CDR2 SQIVND (reference sequence). V gave up 9 bases and J gave up 5 bases; unmatched junction bases: 4. CDR3 length: 12 amino acids. DNA for the CDR3: TGTGCCAGCGGGACAGGGGCCAACGAGCAGTACTTC. As protein: CASGTGANEQYF.

The V and J genes are TRBV20-1 and TRBJ2-1, with D possibly TRBD1 on 6 matching bases. Germline CDR1 reads DFQATT; CDR2 reads SNEGSKA (reference sequence). CDR3 length: 15 residues. V was shortened by 6 bases and J by 0 bases, with 15 bases between the two germline ends. DNA for the CDR3: TGCAGTGCAGGGCACCAGGGGAGCTCCTACAATGAGCAGTTCTTC. As protein: CSAGHQGSSYNEQFF.